This T cell receptor beta chain was profiled in a study of shared clonotypes between healthy human individuals. The CDR3 totals 15 residues. Per germline, CDR1 MNHEY and CDR2 SMNVEV (reference sequence). J lost 2 bases, V lost 5 bases, and 5 bases had no gene match. Produced via immunoSEQ multiplex PCR; TCRdb's table is partial and in-frame only. In the table there are about 380,000 clones, about 96% of which are singletons. The sample taken for sequencing was memory CD8+ T cells sorted from blood. As to subset: CD45RO+ cells pooled with CCR7-negative TemRA cells. This chain links TRBV27 with TRBJ2-7; 11 positions agree with TRBD2. This clonotype was obtained from a young man in good health. CDR3 DNA: TGTGCCAGCAGTGTCGGGACTAGCGGTACCTACGAGCAGTACTTC. Residues: CASSVGTSGTYEQYF.